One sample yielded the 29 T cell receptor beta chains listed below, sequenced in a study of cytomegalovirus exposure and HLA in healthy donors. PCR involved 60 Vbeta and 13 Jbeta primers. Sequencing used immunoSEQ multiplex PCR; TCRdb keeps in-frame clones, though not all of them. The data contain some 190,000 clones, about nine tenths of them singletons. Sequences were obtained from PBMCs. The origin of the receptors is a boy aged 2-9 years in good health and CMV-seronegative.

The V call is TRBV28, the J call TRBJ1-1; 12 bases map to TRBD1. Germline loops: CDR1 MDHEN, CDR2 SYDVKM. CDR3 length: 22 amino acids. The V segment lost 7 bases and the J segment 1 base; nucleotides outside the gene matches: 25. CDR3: CASTPTSFFSVRDRGPNTEAFF. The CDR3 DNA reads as TGTGCCAGCACTCCGACCTCCTTCTTTTCAGTGAGGGACAGGGGGCCGAACACTGAAGCTTTCTTT.

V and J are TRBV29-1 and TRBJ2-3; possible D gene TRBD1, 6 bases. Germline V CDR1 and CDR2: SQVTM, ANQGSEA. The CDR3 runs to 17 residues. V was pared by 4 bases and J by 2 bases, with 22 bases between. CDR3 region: CSVGVWGSGAYTDTQYF. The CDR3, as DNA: TGCAGCGTTGGCGTTTGGGGGTCAGGGGCGTACACAGATACGCAGTATTTT.

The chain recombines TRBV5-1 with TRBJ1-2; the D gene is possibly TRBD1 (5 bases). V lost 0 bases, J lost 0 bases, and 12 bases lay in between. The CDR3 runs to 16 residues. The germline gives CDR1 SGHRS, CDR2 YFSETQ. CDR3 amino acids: CASSLAPGGTNYGYTF. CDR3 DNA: TGCGCCAGCAGCTTGGCCCCGGGGGGAACTAACTATGGCTACACCTTC.

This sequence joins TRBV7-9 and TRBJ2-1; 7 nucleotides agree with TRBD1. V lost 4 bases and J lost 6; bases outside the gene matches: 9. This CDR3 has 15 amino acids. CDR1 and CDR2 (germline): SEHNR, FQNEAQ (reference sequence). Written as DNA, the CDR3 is TGTGCCAGCAGCTCTGGGACAGAAGGAATCAATGAGCAGTTCTTC. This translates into CASSSGTEGINEQFF. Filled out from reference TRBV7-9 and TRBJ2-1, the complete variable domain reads DTGVSQNPRHKITKRGQNVTFRCDPISEHNRLYWYRQTLGQGPEFLTYFQNEAQLEKSRLLSDRFSAERPKGSFSTLEIQRTEQGDSAMYLCASSSGTEGINEQFFGPGTRLTVL.

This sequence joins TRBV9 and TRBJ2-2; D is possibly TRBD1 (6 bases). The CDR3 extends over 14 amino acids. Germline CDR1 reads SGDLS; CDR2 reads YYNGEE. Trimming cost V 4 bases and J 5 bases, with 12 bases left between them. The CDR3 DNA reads TGTGCCAGCAGCCCCATACAGGGAACCGGGGAGCTGTTTTTT. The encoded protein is CASSPIQGTGELFF.

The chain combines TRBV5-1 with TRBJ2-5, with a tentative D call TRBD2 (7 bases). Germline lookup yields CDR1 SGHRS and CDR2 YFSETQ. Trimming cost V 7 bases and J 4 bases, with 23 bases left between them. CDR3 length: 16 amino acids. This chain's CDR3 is CASRSPQGRAPETQYF. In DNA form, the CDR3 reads TGCGCCAGCCGGTCCCCGCAGGGGAGGGCCCCAGAGACCCAGTACTTC.

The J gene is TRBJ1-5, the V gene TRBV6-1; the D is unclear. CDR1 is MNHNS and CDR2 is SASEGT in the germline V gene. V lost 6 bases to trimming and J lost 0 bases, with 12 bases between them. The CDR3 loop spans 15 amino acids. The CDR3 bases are TGTGCCAGCAGCCCCGCAAGAGGTAGCAATCAGCCCCAGCATTTT. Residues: CASSPARGSNQPQHF.

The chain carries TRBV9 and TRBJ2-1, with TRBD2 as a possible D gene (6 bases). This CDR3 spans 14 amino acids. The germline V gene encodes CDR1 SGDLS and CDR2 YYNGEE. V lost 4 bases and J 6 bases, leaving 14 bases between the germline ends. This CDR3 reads CASSKEGLRNEQFF. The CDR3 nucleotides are TGTGCCAGCAGCAAGGAGGGTTTACGCAATGAGCAGTTCTTC.

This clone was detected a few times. The CDR3 reads CASSETLDSTYEQYF. CDR3 DNA: TGTGCCAGCAGTGAAACGCTGGACAGCACCTACGAGCAGTACTTC. The V and J genes are TRBV6-1 and TRBJ2-7; D is perhaps TRBD1 (6 bases). The CDR3 loop spans 15 amino acids. Germline V CDR1 and CDR2: MNHNS, SASEGT. Deletions cut 2 bases from V and 2 bases from J, with 13 bases between.

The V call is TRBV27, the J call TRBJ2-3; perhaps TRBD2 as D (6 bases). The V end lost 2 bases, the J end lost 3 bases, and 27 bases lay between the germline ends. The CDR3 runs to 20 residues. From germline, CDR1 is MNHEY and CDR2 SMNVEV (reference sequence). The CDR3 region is CASSLRTLAMGVRPTDTQYF. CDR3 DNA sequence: TGTGCCAGCAGTTTACGGACGCTAGCGATGGGAGTGCGCCCGACAGATACGCAGTATTTT.

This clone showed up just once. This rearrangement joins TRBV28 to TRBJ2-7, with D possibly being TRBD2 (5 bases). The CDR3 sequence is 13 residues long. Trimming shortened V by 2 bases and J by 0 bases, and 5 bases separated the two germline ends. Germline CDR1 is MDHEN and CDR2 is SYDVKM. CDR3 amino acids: CASSLGSSYEQYF. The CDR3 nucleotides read TGTGCCAGCAGTTTAGGGAGCTCCTACGAGCAGTACTTC.

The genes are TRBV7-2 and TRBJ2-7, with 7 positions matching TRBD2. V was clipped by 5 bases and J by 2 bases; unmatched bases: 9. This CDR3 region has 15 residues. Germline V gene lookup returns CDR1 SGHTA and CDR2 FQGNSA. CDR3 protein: CASSRRRETTYEQYF. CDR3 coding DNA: TGTGCCAGCAGCAGGCGGCGGGAGACTACCTACGAGCAGTACTTC.

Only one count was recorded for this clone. CDR3 sequence (DNA): TGTGCCAGCAGTTCACAGGGGGCCGGCTCCTACAATGAGCAGTTCTTC. This sequence encodes CASSSQGAGSYNEQFF. This rearrangement joins TRBV27 to TRBJ2-1; 9 bases align to TRBD1. The V gene end was trimmed by 4 bases and the J gene end by 0 bases; junction bases not matched to a gene: 4. Germline lookup yields CDR1 MNHEY and CDR2 SMNVEV (reference sequence). CDR3 size: 16 residues.

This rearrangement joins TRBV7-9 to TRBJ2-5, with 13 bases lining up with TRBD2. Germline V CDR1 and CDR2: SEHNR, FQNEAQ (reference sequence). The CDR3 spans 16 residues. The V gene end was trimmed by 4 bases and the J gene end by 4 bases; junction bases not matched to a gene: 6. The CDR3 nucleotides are TGTGCCAGCAGCTCTTATGGACTAGCGGGGGTAGAGACCCAGTACTTC. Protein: CASSSYGLAGVETQYF.

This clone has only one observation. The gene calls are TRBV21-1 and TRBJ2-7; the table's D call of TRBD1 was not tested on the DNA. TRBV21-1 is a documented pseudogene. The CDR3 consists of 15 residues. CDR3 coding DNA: TGTGCCAGCAGCAACGATACAGGGCGGTCCTACGAGCAGTACTTC. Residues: CASSNDTGRSYEQYF.

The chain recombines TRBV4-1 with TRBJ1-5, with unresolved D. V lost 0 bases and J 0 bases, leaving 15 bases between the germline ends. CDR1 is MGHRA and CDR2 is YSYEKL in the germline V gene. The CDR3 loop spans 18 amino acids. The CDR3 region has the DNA TGCGCCAGCAGCCAAGAGGAGTATCGGGTAATTAGCAATCAGCCCCAGCATTTT. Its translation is CASSQEEYRVISNQPQHF.

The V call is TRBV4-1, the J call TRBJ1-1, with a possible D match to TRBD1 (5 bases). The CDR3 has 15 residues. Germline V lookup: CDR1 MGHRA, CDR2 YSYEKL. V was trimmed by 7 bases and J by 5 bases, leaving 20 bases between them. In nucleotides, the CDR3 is TGCGCCAGCACCCATCAGGGTGGGAGGAGGACTGAAGCTTTCTTT. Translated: CASTHQGGRRTEAFF.

As DNA, the CDR3 is TGTGCCAGCAGCAAAGCCCACAGGGGTCAGCCCCAGCATTTT. It is translated as CASSKAHRGQPQHF. The chain combines TRBV21-1 with TRBJ1-5; the D call of TRBD1 is as the table states it, not checked on the DNA. TRBV21-1 is tagged as a pseudogene. There are 14 residues in the CDR3.

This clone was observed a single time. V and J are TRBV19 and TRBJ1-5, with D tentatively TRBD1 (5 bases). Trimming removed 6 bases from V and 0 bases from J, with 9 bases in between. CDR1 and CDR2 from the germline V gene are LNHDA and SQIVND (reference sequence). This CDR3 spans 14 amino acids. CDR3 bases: TGTGCCAGTAGATTGACAGTTAGCAATCAGCCCCAGCATTTT. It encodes CASRLTVSNQPQHF. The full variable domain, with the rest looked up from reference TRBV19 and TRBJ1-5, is DGGITQSPKYLFRKEGQNVTLSCEQNLNHDAMYWYRQDPGQGLRLIYYSQIVNDFQKGDIAEGYSVSREKKESFPLTVTSAQKNPTAFYLCASRLTVSNQPQHFGDGTRLSIL.

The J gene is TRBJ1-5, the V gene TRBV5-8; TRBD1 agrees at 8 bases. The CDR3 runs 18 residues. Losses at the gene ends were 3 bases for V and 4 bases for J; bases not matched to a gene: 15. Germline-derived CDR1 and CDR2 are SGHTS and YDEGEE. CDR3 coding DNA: TGTGCCAGCAGCTCCGGGACAGGACATGGTCCTGGTAATCAGCCCCAGCATTTT. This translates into CASSSGTGHGPGNQPQHF.

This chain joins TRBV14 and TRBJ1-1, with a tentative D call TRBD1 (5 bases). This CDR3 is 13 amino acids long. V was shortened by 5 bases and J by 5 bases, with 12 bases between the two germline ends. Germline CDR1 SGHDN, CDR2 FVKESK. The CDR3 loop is CASSSWGGTEAFF. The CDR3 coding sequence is TGTGCCAGCAGCTCGTGGGGCGGAACTGAAGCTTTCTTT.

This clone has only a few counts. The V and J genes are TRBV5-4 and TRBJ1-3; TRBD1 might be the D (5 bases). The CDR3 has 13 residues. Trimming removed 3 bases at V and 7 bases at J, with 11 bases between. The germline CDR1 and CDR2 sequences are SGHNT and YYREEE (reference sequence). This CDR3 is CASSSRDWNTIYF. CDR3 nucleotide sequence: TGTGCCAGCAGCTCCCGGGACTGGAACACCATATATTTT.

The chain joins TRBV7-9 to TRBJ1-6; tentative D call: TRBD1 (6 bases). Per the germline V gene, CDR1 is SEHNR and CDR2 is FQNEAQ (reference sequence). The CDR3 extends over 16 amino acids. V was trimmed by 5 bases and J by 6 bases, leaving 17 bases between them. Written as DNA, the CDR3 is TGTGCCAGCAGCGCCGAGACAGGCGAGCTTAATTCACCCCTCCACTTT. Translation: CASSAETGELNSPLHF. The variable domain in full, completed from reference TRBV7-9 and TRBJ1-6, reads DTGVSQNPRHKITKRGQNVTFRCDPISEHNRLYWYRQTLGQGPEFLTYFQNEAQLEKSRLLSDRFSAERPKGSFSTLEIQRTEQGDSAMYLCASSAETGELNSPLHFGNGTRLTVT.

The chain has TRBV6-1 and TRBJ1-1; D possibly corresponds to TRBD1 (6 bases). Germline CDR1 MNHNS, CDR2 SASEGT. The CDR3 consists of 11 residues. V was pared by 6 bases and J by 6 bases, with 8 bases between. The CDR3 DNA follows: TGTGCCAGCAGGGGGGCAGCTGAAGCTTTCTTT. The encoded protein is CASRGAAEAFF.

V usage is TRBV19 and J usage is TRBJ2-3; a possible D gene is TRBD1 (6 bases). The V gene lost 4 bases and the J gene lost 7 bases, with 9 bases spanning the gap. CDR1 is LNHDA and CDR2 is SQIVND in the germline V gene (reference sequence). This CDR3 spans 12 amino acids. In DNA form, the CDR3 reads TGTGCCAGTAGTACAGGGGTTAATACGCAGTATTTT. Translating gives CASSTGVNTQYF. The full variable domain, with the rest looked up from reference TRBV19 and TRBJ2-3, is DGGITQSPKYLFRKEGQNVTLSCEQNLNHDAMYWYRQDPGQGLRLIYYSQIVNDFQKGDIAEGYSVSREKKESFPLTVTSAQKNPTAFYLCASSTGVNTQYFGPGTRLTVL.

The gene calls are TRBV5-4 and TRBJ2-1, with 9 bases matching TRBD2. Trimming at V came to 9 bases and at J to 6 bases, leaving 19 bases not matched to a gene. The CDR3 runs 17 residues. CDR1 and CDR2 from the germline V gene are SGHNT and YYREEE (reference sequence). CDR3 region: CANSLAGASASANEQFF. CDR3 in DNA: TGTGCCAACTCCTTAGCGGGAGCTTCAGCTTCTGCCAATGAGCAGTTCTTC.

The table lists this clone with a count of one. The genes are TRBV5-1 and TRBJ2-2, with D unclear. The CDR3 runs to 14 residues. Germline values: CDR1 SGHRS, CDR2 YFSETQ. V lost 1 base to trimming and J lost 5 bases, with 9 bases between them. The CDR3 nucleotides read TGCGCCAGCAGCTTGTTAACCAGGACCGGGGAGCTGTTTTTT. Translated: CASSLLTRTGELFF.

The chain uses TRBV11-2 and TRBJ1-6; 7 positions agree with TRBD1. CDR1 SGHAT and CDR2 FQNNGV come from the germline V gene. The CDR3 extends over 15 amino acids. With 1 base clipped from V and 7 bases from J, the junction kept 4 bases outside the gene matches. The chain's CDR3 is CASSLGTGWNSPLHF. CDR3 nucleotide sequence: TGTGCCAGCAGCTTAGGGACAGGATGGAATTCACCCCTCCACTTT.

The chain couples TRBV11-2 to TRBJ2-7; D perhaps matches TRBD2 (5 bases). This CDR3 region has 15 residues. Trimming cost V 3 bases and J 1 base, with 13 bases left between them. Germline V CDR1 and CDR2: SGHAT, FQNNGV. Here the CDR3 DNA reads TGTGCCAGCAGCTTCGGACTGGGTTTGTCCTACGAGCAGTACTTC. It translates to CASSFGLGLSYEQYF.